This T cell receptor beta chain comes out of a study of Graves' ophthalmopathy and Graves' hyperthyroidism. CDR3 length equals 16 residues. The germline gives CDR1 MNHNS, CDR2 SASEGT. Trimming cost V 6 bases and J 2 bases; bases outside gene matches: 6. Transcripts of RNA were the source for amplifying TCR beta CDR3 regions. The authors performed first-round RT-PCR with HTBI primers and then a second-round multiplex PCR. TCRdb fed the multiplex PCR reads into MiXCR, producing one record per CDR3 protein. The data show roughly 160,000 distinct CDR3 sequences, less than 45% seen once. This TCR was sampled from a woman in her 40s with Graves' ophthalmopathy. Sequencing was carried out using peripheral blood. The rearrangement joins TRBV6-1 to TRBJ2-7; 14 bases fit TRBD2. CDR3 residues: CASRAGLAGETYEQYF. In DNA form, the CDR3 reads TGTGCCAGCAGGGCGGGACTAGCGGGAGAGACCTACGAGCAGTACTTC.